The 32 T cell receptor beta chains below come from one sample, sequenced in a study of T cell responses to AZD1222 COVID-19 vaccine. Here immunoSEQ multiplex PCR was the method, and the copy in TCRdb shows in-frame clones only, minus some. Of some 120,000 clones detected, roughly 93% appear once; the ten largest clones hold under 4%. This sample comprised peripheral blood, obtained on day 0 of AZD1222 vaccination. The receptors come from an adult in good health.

The CDR3 spells CASGRGMNTEAFF. Written as DNA, the CDR3 is TGTGCCAGCGGGCGGGGCATGAACACTGAAGCTTTCTTT. The V gene is TRBV6-5, the J gene TRBJ1-1; D may be TRBD1 (5 bases). CDR3 length: 13 residues. The germline V and J ends were trimmed by 8 bases and 0 bases, with 10 bases remaining between them. CDR1 and CDR2 (germline): MNHEY, SVGAGI.

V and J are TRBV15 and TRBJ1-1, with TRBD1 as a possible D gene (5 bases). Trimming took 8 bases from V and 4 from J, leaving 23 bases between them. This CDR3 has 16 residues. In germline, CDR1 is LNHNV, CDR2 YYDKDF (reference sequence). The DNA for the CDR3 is TGTGCCACCCTATTGGACACTAGGATTGAAAGCACTGAAGCTTTCTTT. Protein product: CATLLDTRIESTEAFF.

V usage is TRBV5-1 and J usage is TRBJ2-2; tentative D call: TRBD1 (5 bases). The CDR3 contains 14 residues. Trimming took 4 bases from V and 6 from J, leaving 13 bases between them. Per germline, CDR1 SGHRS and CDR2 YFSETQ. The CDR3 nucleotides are TGCGCCAGCAGCCTCCTAGGGGCGTCCGGGGAGCTGTTTTTT. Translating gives CASSLLGASGELFF.

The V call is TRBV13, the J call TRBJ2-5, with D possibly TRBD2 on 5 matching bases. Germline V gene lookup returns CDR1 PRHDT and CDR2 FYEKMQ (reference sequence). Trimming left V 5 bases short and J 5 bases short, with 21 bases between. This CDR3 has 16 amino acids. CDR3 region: CASSPGTRGLPETQYF. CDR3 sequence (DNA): TGTGCCAGCAGCCCAGGCACTAGAGGTCTTCCGGAGACCCAGTACTTC.

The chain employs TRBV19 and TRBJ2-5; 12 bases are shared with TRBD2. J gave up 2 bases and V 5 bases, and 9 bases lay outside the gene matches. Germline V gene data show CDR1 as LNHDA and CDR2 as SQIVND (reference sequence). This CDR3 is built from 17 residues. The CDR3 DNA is TGTGCCAGTAGTCTCGGGACTAGCGGGTCGACTCAAGAGACCCAGTACTTC. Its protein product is CASSLGTSGSTQETQYF.

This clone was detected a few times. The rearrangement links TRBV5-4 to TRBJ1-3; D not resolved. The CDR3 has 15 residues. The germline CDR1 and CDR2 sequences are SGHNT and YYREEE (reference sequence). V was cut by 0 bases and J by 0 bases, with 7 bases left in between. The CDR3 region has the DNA TGTGCCAGCAGCTTGGCCGGATTCTCTGGAAACACCATATATTTT. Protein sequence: CASSLAGFSGNTIYF.

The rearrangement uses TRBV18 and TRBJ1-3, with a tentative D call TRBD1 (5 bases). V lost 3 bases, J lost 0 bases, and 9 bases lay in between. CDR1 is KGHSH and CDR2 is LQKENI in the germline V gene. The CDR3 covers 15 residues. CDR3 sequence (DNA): TGTGCCAGCTCACCCGGGACCATCTCTGGAAACACCATATATTTT. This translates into CASSPGTISGNTIYF.

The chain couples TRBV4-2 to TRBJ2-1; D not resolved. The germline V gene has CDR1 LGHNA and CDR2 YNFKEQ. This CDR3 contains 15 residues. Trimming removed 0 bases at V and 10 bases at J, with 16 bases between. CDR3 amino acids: CASSQDLASIGEQFF. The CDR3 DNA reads TGTGCCAGCAGCCAAGATTTGGCCTCGATTGGGGAGCAGTTCTTC.

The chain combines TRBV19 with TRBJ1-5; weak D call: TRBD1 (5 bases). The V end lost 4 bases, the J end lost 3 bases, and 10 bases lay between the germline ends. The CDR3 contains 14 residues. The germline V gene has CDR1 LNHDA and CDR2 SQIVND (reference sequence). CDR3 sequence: CASSTGLNNQPQHF. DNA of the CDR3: TGTGCCAGTAGTACGGGACTCAACAATCAGCCCCAGCATTTT. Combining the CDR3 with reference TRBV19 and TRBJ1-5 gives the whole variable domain DGGITQSPKYLFRKEGQNVTLSCEQNLNHDAMYWYRQDPGQGLRLIYYSQIVNDFQKGDIAEGYSVSREKKESFPLTVTSAQKNPTAFYLCASSTGLNNQPQHFGDGTRLSIL.

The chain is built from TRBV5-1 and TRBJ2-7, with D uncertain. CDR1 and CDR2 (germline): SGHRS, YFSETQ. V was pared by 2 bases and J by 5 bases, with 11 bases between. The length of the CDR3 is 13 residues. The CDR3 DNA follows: TGCGCCAGCAGCTTAACAGTGACGCACGAGCAGTACTTC. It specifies CASSLTVTHEQYF.

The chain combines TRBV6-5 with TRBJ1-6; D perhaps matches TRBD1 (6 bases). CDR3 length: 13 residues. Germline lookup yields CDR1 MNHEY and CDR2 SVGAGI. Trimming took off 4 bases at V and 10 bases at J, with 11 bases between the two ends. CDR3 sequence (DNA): TGTGCCAGCAGTTTTTCAGGGGTCTCACCCCTCCACTTT. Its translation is CASSFSGVSPLHF.

This CDR3 reads CASRDHRRPDTQYF. The CDR3 DNA sequence: TGTGCCAGCAGGGACCACAGGCGCCCAGATACGCAGTATTTT. The V gene is TRBV25-1, the J gene TRBJ2-3; tentative D call: TRBD1 (5 bases). V was pared by 6 bases and J by 4 bases, with 14 bases between. The CDR3 loop spans 14 amino acids. Germline V lookup: CDR1 MGHDK, CDR2 SYGVNS. The full variable domain, in which reference TRBV25-1 and TRBJ2-3 provide the parts outside the CDR3, is EADIYQTPRYLVIGTGKKITLECSQTMGHDKMYWYQQDPGMELHLIHYSYGVNSTEKGDLSSESTVSRIRTEHFPLTLESARPSHTSQYLCASRDHRRPDTQYFGPGTRLTVL.

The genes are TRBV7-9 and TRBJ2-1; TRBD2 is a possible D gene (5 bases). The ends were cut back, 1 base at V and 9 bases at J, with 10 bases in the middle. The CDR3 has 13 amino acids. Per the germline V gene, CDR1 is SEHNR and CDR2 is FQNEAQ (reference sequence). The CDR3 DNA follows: TGTGCCAGCAGCTTAGGGACGAGGGTTGAGCAGTTCTTC. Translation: CASSLGTRVEQFF. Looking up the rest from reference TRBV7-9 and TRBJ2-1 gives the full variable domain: DTGVSQNPRHKITKRGQNVTFRCDPISEHNRLYWYRQTLGQGPEFLTYFQNEAQLEKSRLLSDRFSAERPKGSFSTLEIQRTEQGDSAMYLCASSLGTRVEQFFGPGTRLTVL.

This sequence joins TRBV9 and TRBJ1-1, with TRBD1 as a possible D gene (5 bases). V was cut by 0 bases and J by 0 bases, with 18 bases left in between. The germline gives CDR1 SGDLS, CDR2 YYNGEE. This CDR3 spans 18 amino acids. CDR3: CASSVGSGGVKLNTEAFF. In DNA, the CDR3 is TGTGCCAGCAGCGTAGGAAGTGGGGGGGTCAAGCTGAACACTGAAGCTTTCTTT.

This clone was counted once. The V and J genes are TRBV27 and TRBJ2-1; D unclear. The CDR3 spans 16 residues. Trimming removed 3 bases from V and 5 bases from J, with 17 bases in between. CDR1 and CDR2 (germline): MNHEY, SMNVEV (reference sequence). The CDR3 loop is CASSFIGALGNNEQFF. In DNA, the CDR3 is TGTGCCAGCAGTTTCATAGGCGCACTGGGTAACAATGAGCAGTTCTTC.

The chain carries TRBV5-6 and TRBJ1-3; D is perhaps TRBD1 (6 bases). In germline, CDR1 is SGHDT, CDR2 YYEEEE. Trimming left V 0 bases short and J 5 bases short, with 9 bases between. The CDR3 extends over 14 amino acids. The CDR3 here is CASSLVTGRNTIYF. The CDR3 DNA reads TGTGCCAGCAGCTTGGTAACAGGGCGAAACACCATATATTTT.

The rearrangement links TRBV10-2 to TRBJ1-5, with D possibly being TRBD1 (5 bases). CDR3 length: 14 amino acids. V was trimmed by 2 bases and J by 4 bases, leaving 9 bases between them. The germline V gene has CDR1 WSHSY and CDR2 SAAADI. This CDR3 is CASSETGTNQPQHF. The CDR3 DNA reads TGCGCCAGCAGTGAGACAGGCACGAATCAGCCCCAGCATTTT.

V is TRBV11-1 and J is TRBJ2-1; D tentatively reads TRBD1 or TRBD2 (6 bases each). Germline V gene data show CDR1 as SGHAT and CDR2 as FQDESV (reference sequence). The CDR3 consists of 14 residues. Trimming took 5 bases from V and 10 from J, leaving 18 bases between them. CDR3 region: CASSISGGRGEQFF. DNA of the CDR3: TGTGCCAGCAGCATCTCCGGGGGAAGGGGGGAGCAGTTCTTC.

DNA for the CDR3: TGCGCCAGCAGCCAAGAAAACAGCCTTCGAGGAAACACCATATATTTT. It codes for CASSQENSLRGNTIYF. The V call is TRBV4-1, the J call TRBJ1-3, with D unclear. The V and J ends lost 0 bases and 4 bases respectively, with 13 bases between them. This CDR3 spans 16 amino acids. Per the germline V gene, CDR1 is MGHRA and CDR2 is YSYEKL.

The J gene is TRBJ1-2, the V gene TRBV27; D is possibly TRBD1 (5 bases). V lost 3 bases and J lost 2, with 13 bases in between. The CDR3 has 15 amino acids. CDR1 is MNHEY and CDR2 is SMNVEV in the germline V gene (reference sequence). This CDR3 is CASSLVKGLNYGYTF. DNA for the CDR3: TGTGCCAGCAGTTTGGTAAAGGGGCTCAACTATGGCTACACCTTC.

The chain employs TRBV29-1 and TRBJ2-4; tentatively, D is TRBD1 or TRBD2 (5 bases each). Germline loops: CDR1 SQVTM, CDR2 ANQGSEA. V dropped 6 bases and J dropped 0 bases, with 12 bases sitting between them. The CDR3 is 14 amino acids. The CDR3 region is CSVGTTGAKNIQYF. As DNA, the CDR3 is TGCAGCGTGGGGACGACGGGAGCCAAAAACATTCAGTACTTC.

The CDR3 DNA reads TGTGCCAGCAGTGATCTTCCAGCCTACAATGAGCAGTTCTTC. As protein: CASSDLPAYNEQFF. J is TRBJ2-1 and V is TRBV6-1; D is uncertain. This CDR3 spans 14 amino acids. The V gene lost 3 bases and the J gene lost 2 bases, with 8 bases spanning the gap. CDR1 is MNHNS and CDR2 is SASEGT in the germline V gene.

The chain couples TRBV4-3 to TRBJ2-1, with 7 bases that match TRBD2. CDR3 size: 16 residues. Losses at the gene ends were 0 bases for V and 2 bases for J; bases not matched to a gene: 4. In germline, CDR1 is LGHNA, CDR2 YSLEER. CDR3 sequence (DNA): TGCGCCAGCAGCCAAGAGGGCGGGAGTACCTACAATGAGCAGTTCTTC. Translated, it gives CASSQEGGSTYNEQFF.

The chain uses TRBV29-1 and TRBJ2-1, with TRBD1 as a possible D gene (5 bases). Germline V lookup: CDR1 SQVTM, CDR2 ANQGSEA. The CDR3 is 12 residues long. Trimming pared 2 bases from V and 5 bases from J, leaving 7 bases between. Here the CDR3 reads CSVERGNNEQFF. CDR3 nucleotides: TGCAGCGTTGAAAGGGGAAACAATGAGCAGTTCTTC.

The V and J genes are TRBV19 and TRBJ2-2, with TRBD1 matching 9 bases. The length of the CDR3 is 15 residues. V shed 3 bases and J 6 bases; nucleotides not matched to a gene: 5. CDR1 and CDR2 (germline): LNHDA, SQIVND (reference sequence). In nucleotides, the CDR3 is TGTGCCAGTAGTATCATACAGGGGGCCCCCGGGGAGCTGTTTTTT. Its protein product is CASSIIQGAPGELFF.

CDR3 protein: CASRQTGNNEQYF. In nucleotides, the CDR3 is TGTGCCAGCAGGCAGACAGGCAACAACGAGCAGTACTTC. This chain uses TRBV12-3 or TRBV12-4 with TRBJ2-7; tentative D call: TRBD1 (6 bases). The CDR3 contains 13 residues. Trimming removed 6 bases at V and 5 bases at J, with 14 bases between.

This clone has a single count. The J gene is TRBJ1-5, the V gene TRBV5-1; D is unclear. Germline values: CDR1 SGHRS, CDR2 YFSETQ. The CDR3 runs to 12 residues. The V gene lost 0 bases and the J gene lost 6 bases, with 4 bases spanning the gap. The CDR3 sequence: CASSLEGQPQHF. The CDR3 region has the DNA TGCGCCAGCAGCTTGGAGGGTCAGCCCCAGCATTTT.

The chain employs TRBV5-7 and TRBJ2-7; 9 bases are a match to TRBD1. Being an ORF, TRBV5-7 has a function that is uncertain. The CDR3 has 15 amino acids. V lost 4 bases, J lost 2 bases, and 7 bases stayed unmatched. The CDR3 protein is CASSRGTGTPYEQYF. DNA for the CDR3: TGTGCCAGCAGCCGGGGGACAGGGACCCCCTACGAGCAGTACTTC.

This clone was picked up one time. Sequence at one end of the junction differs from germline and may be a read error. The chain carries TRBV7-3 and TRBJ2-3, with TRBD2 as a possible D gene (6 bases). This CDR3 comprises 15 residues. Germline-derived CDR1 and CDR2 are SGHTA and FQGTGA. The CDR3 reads CASSYGGTRTNTQYF. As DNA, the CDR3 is TGTGCCAGCAGCTATGGCGGGACCCGCACAAATACGCAGTATTTT.

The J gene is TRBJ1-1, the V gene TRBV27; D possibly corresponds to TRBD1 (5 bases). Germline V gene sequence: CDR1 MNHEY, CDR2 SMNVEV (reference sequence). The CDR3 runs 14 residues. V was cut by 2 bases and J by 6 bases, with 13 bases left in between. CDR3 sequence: CASSLRDSVSEAFF. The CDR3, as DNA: TGTGCCAGCAGTTTAAGGGACTCGGTTTCTGAAGCTTTCTTT.

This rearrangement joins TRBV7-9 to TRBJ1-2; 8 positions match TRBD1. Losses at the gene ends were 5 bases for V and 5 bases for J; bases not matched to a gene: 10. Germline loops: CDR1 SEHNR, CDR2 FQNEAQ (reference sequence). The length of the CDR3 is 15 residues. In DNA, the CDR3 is TGTGCCAGCAGCGCGGACAGGGCTAGACCTTATGGCTACACCTTC. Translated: CASSADRARPYGYTF.

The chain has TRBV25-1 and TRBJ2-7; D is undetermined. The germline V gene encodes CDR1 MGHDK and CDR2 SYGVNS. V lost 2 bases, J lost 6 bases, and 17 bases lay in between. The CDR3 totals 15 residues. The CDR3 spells CASSERPVAPGEQYF. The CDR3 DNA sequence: TGTGCCAGCAGTGAACGGCCAGTGGCTCCTGGCGAGCAGTACTTC.